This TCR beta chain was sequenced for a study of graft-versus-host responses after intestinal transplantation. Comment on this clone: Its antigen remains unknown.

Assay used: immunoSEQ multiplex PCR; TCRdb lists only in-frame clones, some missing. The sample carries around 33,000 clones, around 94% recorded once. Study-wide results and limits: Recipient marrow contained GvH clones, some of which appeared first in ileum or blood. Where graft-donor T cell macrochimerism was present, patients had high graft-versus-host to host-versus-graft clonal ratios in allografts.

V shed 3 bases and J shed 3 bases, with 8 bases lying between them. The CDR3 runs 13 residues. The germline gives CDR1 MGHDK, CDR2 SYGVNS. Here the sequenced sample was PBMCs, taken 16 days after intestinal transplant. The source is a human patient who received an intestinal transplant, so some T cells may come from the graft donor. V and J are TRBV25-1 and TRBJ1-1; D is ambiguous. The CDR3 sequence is CASSESRDTEAFF. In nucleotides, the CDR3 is TGTGCCAGCAGTGAGAGTAGGGACACTGAAGCTTTCTTT.